Each of the 31 T cell receptor beta chains below was sequenced from the same sample in a study of Ad26.COV2.S vaccination and SARS-CoV-2 variants. Treatment reported: over 15 received Ad26.COV2.S at low or high dose, single or two shots; about 5 received placebo; per-sample allocation not given. Following the first vaccine or placebo injection, samples were taken on day 63. The assay was immunoSEQ multiplex PCR, and TCRdb's table has in-frame clones only and misses some. The table has 350,000 to 400,000 clones, 88% seen once; the top ten hold roughly 3%. The sample here was peripheral blood, taken in a trial of Ad26.COV2.S vaccine versus placebo. These receptors were obtained from a person between 18 and 59 years old who received the Ad26.COV2.S COVID-19 vaccine or a placebo.

The chain is built from TRBV5-4 and TRBJ2-4; D may match TRBD1 or TRBD2 (5 bases each). This CDR3 is built from 14 residues. Germline lookup yields CDR1 SGHNT and CDR2 YYREEE (reference sequence). Deletions cut 7 bases from V and 4 bases from J, with 15 bases between. CDR3: CASSQEGSKNIQYF. The DNA of the CDR3 is TGTGCCAGCTCACAAGAGGGGTCGAAAAACATTCAGTACTTC.

The chain is built from TRBV6-5 and TRBJ1-6; no reliable D call. V lost 0 bases and J 7 bases, leaving 10 bases between the germline ends. Germline CDR1 MNHEY, CDR2 SVGAGI. This CDR3 has 15 residues. CDR3 nucleotide sequence: TGTGCCAGCAGTTACTCAGGGAGTGGAAATTCACCCCTCCACTTT. Protein: CASSYSGSGNSPLHF.

This rearrangement joins TRBV5-1 to TRBJ1-6, with 10 bases identical to TRBD1. Losses at the gene ends were 0 bases for V and 7 bases for J; bases not matched to a gene: 1. The CDR3 loop spans 15 amino acids. CDR1 and CDR2 (germline): SGHRS, YFSETQ. The CDR3: CASSLEDRGNSPLHF. The CDR3 region has the DNA TGCGCCAGCAGCTTGGAGGACAGGGGGAATTCACCCCTCCACTTT.

This clone was detected a few times. Germline and junction disagree at one end, which may indicate a read error. The rearrangement links TRBV6-1 to TRBJ1-2; D is undetermined. The CDR3 has 11 residues. Germline lookup yields CDR1 MNHNS and CDR2 SASEGT. CDR3 in amino acids: CASSDLRPGLF. CDR3 nucleotide sequence: TGTGCCAGCAGTGATCTGAGACCAGGACTGTTC.

V gene TRBV12-5 combines with J gene TRBJ2-3, with 11 positions matching TRBD2. The J segment lost 6 bases and the V segment lost 6 bases, leaving 2 bases of the junction unmatched. This CDR3 is 13 amino acids long. Germline V gives CDR1 LGHNT, CDR2 FRNRAP. CDR3 DNA sequence: TGTGCTAGTGGGGGACTAGCGGTGGATACGCAGTATTTT. Encoded protein: CASGGLAVDTQYF.

V gene TRBV7-9 combines with J gene TRBJ2-3; D possibly corresponds to TRBD2 (6 bases). With 5 bases removed from V and 5 bases from J, the gap between germline ends came to 14 bases. This CDR3 comprises 14 residues. Germline-derived CDR1 and CDR2 are SEHNR and FQNEAQ (reference sequence). The CDR3 loop is CASSLGGALDTQYF. CDR3 sequence (DNA): TGTGCCAGCAGCCTGGGCGGGGCCTTAGATACGCAGTATTTT. Full variable domain (outside the CDR3, taken from reference TRBV7-9 and TRBJ2-3): DTGVSQNPRHKITKRGQNVTFRCDPISEHNRLYWYRQTLGQGPEFLTYFQNEAQLEKSRLLSDRFSAERPKGSFSTLEIQRTEQGDSAMYLCASSLGGALDTQYFGPGTRLTVL.

The CDR3 nucleotides are TGTGCCAGTACCAGGGACGGGATCTATGGCTACACCTTC. This codes for CASTRDGIYGYTF. The V gene is TRBV19, the J gene TRBJ1-2, with D tentatively TRBD1 (5 bases). Trimming removed 7 bases at V and 4 bases at J, with 13 bases between. The CDR3 length is 13 residues. The V gene's germline CDR1 is LNHDA and CDR2 SQIVND (reference sequence).

CDR3 in DNA: TGTGCCAGCAGCACAGCGAACACCGGGGAGCTGTTTTTT. The encoded protein is CASSTANTGELFF. This chain connects TRBV11-1 to TRBJ2-2; D not resolved. The ends were cut back, 5 bases at V and 0 bases at J, with 4 bases in the middle. The CDR3 sequence is 13 residues long. The germline CDR1 and CDR2 sequences are SGHAT and FQDESV (reference sequence).

The CDR3 bases are TGTGCCAGCAGCACCCCTCGGACAGGGGGTATTGGTTATTCACCCCTCCACTTT. Protein: CASSTPRTGGIGYSPLHF. V usage is TRBV7-9 and J usage is TRBJ1-6, with 10 bases aligning to TRBD1. After removal of 5 bases from V and 8 bases from J, the junction contained 15 bases not matched to a gene. The CDR3 loop spans 18 amino acids. Germline V gives CDR1 SEHNR, CDR2 FQNEAQ (reference sequence). Full variable domain (outside the CDR3, taken from reference TRBV7-9 and TRBJ1-6): DTGVSQNPRHKITKRGQNVTFRCDPISEHNRLYWYRQTLGQGPEFLTYFQNEAQLEKSRLLSDRFSAERPKGSFSTLEIQRTEQGDSAMYLCASSTPRTGGIGYSPLHFGNGTRLTVT.

The chain recombines TRBV19 with TRBJ2-7; D is possibly TRBD1 or TRBD2 (5 bases each). The CDR3 length is 14 residues. The V gene's germline CDR1 is LNHDA and CDR2 SQIVND (reference sequence). The germline V and J ends were trimmed by 1 base and 4 bases, with 11 bases remaining between them. The DNA for the CDR3 is TGTGCCAGTAGTATAGCTCCAGGGACGTACGAGCAGTACTTC. It specifies CASSIAPGTYEQYF.

CDR3 sequence reads: CASRGPINSPLHF. The CDR3 DNA sequence: TGTGCCTCCCGGGGACCGATAAATTCACCCCTCCACTTT. This chain uses TRBV19 with TRBJ1-6, with TRBD1 as a possible D gene (5 bases). CDR3 size: 13 residues. V lost 11 bases and J lost 7, with 15 bases in between. Germline V gives CDR1 LNHDA, CDR2 SQIVND (reference sequence).

The J gene is TRBJ1-2, the V gene TRBV6-5; D call uncertain. Trimming removed 2 bases from V and 0 bases from J, with 4 bases in between. The CDR3 runs 13 residues. Germline lookup yields CDR1 MNHEY and CDR2 SVGAGI. The CDR3 loop is CASSYIANYGYTF. CDR3 sequence (DNA): TGTGCCAGCAGTTACATAGCTAACTATGGCTACACCTTC.

This rearrangement joins TRBV6-5 to TRBJ2-5; 9 nucleotides line up with TRBD1. Trimming removed 6 bases from V and 5 bases from J; junction bases left unmatched: 10. Germline CDR1 and CDR2: MNHEY and SVGAGI. The CDR3 loop spans 15 amino acids. This chain's CDR3 is CASSSGTGLSETQYF. CDR3 sequence (DNA): TGTGCCAGCAGCTCCGGGACAGGGCTATCGGAGACCCAGTACTTC.

The genes are TRBV15 and TRBJ2-4, with D maybe TRBD2 (5 bases). The CDR3 has 14 residues. Per the germline V gene, CDR1 is LNHNV and CDR2 is YYDKDF (reference sequence). V was trimmed by 0 bases and J by 8 bases, leaving 11 bases between them. The CDR3 reads CATSRDLTEDIQYF. In nucleotides, the CDR3 is TGTGCCACCAGCAGAGATCTGACGGAGGACATTCAGTACTTC. The full variable domain, completed using reference TRBV15 and TRBJ2-4, is DAMVIQNPRYQVTQFGKPVTLSCSQTLNHNVMYWYQQKSSQAPKLLFHYYDKDFNNEADTPDNFQSRRPNTSFCFLDIRSPGLGDTAMYLCATSRDLTEDIQYFGAGTRLSVL.

The rearrangement joins TRBV7-2 to TRBJ2-1; 9 nucleotides agree with TRBD1. The germline V gene encodes CDR1 SGHTA and CDR2 FQGNSA. The CDR3 sequence is 14 residues long. The junction had 5 bases not matched to a gene; V was cut back by 5 bases and J by 6 bases. CDR3 loop: CASSAWTGANEQFF. CDR3 sequence (DNA): TGTGCCAGCAGCGCTTGGACAGGGGCCAATGAGCAGTTCTTC.

In its sample, this clone was seen once. This chain connects TRBV7-2 to TRBJ2-5; TRBD2 matches 9 bases. The CDR3 is 13 residues long. Germline values: CDR1 SGHTA, CDR2 FQGNSA. V was clipped by 8 bases and J by 7 bases; unmatched bases: 8. The CDR3 sequence is CASLAGGRGTQYF. The CDR3 nucleotides are TGTGCCAGCCTAGCGGGCGGGAGGGGGACCCAGTACTTC.

V and J are TRBV5-1 and TRBJ1-4; TRBD1 matches at 7 bases. Unmatched junction bases numbered 7, after V lost 4 bases and J lost 4 bases. This CDR3 region has 15 residues. Germline V lookup: CDR1 SGHRS, CDR2 YFSETQ. The CDR3 nucleotides are TGCGCCAGCAGCGCCGTGGACAGGATTAATGAAAAACTGTTTTTT. Residues: CASSAVDRINEKLFF.

The chain uses TRBV3-1 (or the pseudogene TRBV3-2) and TRBJ1-1, with D unresolved. CDR3 size: 14 residues. Per the germline V gene, CDR1 is LGHDT and CDR2 is YNNKEL (reference sequence). V was clipped by 2 bases and J by 1 base, with 8 bases between them. CDR3 sequence: CASSQTAGNTEAFF. DNA of the CDR3: TGTGCCAGCAGCCAAACGGCAGGGAACACTGAAGCTTTCTTT.

The chain is built from TRBV5-6 and TRBJ1-5; no clear D. Trimming shortened V by 0 bases and J by 4 bases, and 5 bases separated the two germline ends. CDR3 length: 13 residues. Germline CDR1 and CDR2: SGHDT and YYEEEE. The CDR3 DNA sequence: TGTGCCAGCAGCTTGGGCATTAATCAGCCCCAGCATTTT. Translating it yields CASSLGINQPQHF.

Only one count was recorded for this clone. Written as DNA, the CDR3 is TGTGCCAGCAGTTTATCATTAGTGAAGGGGTATAATGAGCAGTTCTTC. It codes for CASSLSLVKGYNEQFF. The rearrangement links TRBV27 to TRBJ2-1, with D maybe TRBD1 (5 bases). This CDR3 contains 16 residues. Per the germline V gene, CDR1 is MNHEY and CDR2 is SMNVEV (reference sequence). Trimming pared 0 bases from V and 7 bases from J, leaving 16 bases between.

The chain couples TRBV18 to TRBJ2-5; 9 bases line up with TRBD1. This CDR3 region has 17 residues. The junction had 5 bases not matched to a gene; V was cut back by 0 bases and J by 0 bases. CDR1 and CDR2 (germline): KGHSH, LQKENI. The CDR3 reads CASSPPGQGRNQETQYF. The CDR3 DNA is TGTGCCAGCTCACCACCGGGACAGGGACGGAACCAAGAGACCCAGTACTTC.

This chain uses TRBV6-1 with TRBJ1-6; weak D call: TRBD1 (6 bases). CDR1 MNHNS and CDR2 SASEGT come from the germline V gene. Trimming removed 2 bases at V and 4 bases at J, with 12 bases between. This CDR3 spans 16 amino acids. The CDR3 region is CASSELGGTYNSPLHF. DNA for the CDR3: TGTGCCAGCAGTGAATTAGGGGGAACGTATAATTCACCCCTCCACTTT.

J is TRBJ2-2 and V is TRBV3-1 (or the pseudogene TRBV3-2), with a possible D match to TRBD2 (6 bases). V dropped 1 base and J dropped 9 bases, with 12 bases sitting between them. Germline V gives CDR1 LGHDT, CDR2 YNNKEL (reference sequence). This CDR3 region has 14 residues. CDR3 protein: CASSQGGAGRELFF. The CDR3 bases are TGTGCCAGCAGCCAAGGAGGGGCGGGGAGGGAGCTGTTTTTT.

Comment on this clone: Additional DNA sequences in this sample encode the identical CDR3. The J gene is TRBJ2-7, the V gene TRBV18, with D hard to call. Trimming cost V 2 bases and J 0 bases, with 5 bases left between them. This CDR3 is built from 13 residues. CDR1 is KGHSH and CDR2 is LQKENI in the germline V gene. As DNA, the CDR3 is TGTGCCAGCTCACCATCGAGCTCCTACGAGCAGTACTTC. It translates to CASSPSSSYEQYF.

Comments on this clone: The sample contains more than one DNA sequence encoding this CDR3. This sequence joins TRBV5-1 and TRBJ1-2; D gene ambiguous. Germline V gene sequence: CDR1 SGHRS, CDR2 YFSETQ. This CDR3 is 13 amino acids long. V was pared by 1 base and J by 2 bases, with 6 bases between. The DNA for the CDR3 is TGCGCCAGCAGCTTGACCTTAAACTATGGCTACACCTTC. It encodes CASSLTLNYGYTF.

This chain uses TRBV3-1 (or the pseudogene TRBV3-2) with TRBJ2-7; D is possibly TRBD1 (6 bases). The V gene lost 4 bases and the J gene lost 1 base, with 8 bases spanning the gap. The V gene's germline CDR1 is LGHDT and CDR2 YNNKEL (reference sequence). This CDR3 is built from 13 residues. CDR3 DNA sequence: TGTGCCAGCAGCCTGGGGACATCCTACGAGCAGTACTTC. It is translated as CASSLGTSYEQYF.

In DNA form, the CDR3 reads TGTGCCAGCTCACCATCTACCGGGGAGCTGTTTTTT. This sequence encodes CASSPSTGELFF. The rearrangement links TRBV18 to TRBJ2-2, with D unclear. Deletions cut 2 bases from V and 5 bases from J, with 3 bases between. The CDR3 is 12 amino acids. Per the germline V gene, CDR1 is KGHSH and CDR2 is LQKENI.

The J gene is TRBJ1-1, the V gene TRBV20-1, with 7 bases lining up with TRBD1. The trim removed 3 bases at V and 11 bases at J, leaving 15 bases unmatched. Looked up from germline, CDR1 is DFQATT and CDR2 is SNEGSKA (reference sequence). This CDR3 region has 14 residues. CDR3 sequence reads: CSASFVGQSNRAFF. CDR3 in DNA: TGCAGTGCTAGTTTTGTGGGACAGAGCAACAGGGCTTTCTTT.

There are many counts of this clone. The V and J genes are TRBV20-1 and TRBJ1-2; no firm D call. From germline, CDR1 is DFQATT and CDR2 SNEGSKA (reference sequence). CDR3 length: 11 amino acids. The germline V and J ends were trimmed by 8 bases and 6 bases, with 13 bases remaining between them. The CDR3 here is CSRRAIDGYTF. The DNA of the CDR3 is TGCAGTCGACGGGCAATCGATGGCTACACCTTC.

This clone was seen more than once but under ten times. J is TRBJ1-1 and V is TRBV18; 8 bases are shared with TRBD1. Germline V CDR1 and CDR2: KGHSH, LQKENI. This CDR3 has 16 residues. Unmatched junction bases numbered 8, after V lost 3 bases and J lost 2 bases. CDR3 nucleotides: TGTGCCAGCTCACCTATGCGGACAGGGCCAAACACTGAAGCTTTCTTT. Its protein product is CASSPMRTGPNTEAFF.

The chain carries TRBV7-2 and TRBJ2-7, with 8 bases matching TRBD2. The germline gives CDR1 SGHTA, CDR2 FQGNSA. The CDR3 contains 15 residues. Germline trimming cut 4 bases from V and 1 base from J; bases unmatched to any gene: 6. CDR3 sequence: CASSSSGPESYEQYF. DNA for the CDR3: TGTGCCAGCAGCTCTAGCGGGCCCGAATCCTACGAGCAGTACTTC.